These 13 T cell receptor beta chains were all obtained from the same sample, sequenced in a study of a mutant IDH1 vaccine in newly diagnosed glioma. Time point specified: baseline, week 1 (first vaccination visit). Treatment of the sample: pre-vaccination baseline after standard-of-care therapy. Only in-frame clones appear in the TCRdb table, and some are missing; sequencing was by immunoSEQ multiplex PCR. The sample shows 30,000 to 40,000 clones, around 83% of them seen only once. Material: peripheral blood mononuclear cells (PBMCs), obtained from a glioma patient treated with radiotherapy, temozolomide or both. The receptors shown here come from a man aged 45-65 years with glioma. Some clones in this sample may be carry-over from other donors' samples.

The gene calls are TRBV19 and TRBJ1-1; 7 bases are shared with TRBD1. V was pared by 8 bases and J by 0 bases, with 6 bases of the junction left unmatched. The germline V gene has CDR1 LNHDA and CDR2 SQIVND (reference sequence). This CDR3 region has 14 residues. This CDR3 reads CASYTGAMNTEAFF. The CDR3, as DNA: TGTGCCAGTTATACAGGGGCTATGAACACTGAAGCTTTCTTT.

The chain links TRBV6-5 to TRBJ2-7, with a tentative D call TRBD2 (6 bases). The V end was cut by 0 bases, the J end by 0 bases, with 12 bases between. This CDR3 spans 16 amino acids. Germline-derived CDR1 and CDR2 are MNHEY and SVGAGI. CDR3 in DNA: TGTGCCAGCAGTTACTCGGGAGCGGGCGTCTCCTACGAGCAGTACTTC. It encodes CASSYSGAGVSYEQYF.

This chain uses TRBV10-1 with TRBJ1-2; perhaps TRBD1 as D (6 bases). Germline-derived CDR1 and CDR2 are WNHNN and SYGVQD (reference sequence). Trimming cost V 5 bases and J 8 bases, with 33 bases left between them. The CDR3 length is 19 residues. In nucleotides, the CDR3 is TGCGCCAGCAGTAATAGGGGGTTTCATGAACATTTGCGATGGTTCGGCTACACCTTC. It translates to CASSNRGFHEHLRWFGYTF.

The chain uses TRBV5-1 and TRBJ2-2, with a weak D call TRBD1 (6 bases). The V and J ends lost 2 bases and 3 bases respectively, with 11 bases between them. The CDR3 covers 15 residues. Germline CDR1 SGHRS, CDR2 YFSETQ. CDR3 sequence: CASSFGEGDTGELFF. CDR3 DNA sequence: TGCGCCAGCAGCTTTGGAGAGGGGGACACCGGGGAGCTGTTTTTT.

The genes are TRBV7-9 and TRBJ2-1; tentatively, D is TRBD1 or TRBD2 (5 bases each). Trimming cost V 2 bases and J 9 bases, with 11 bases left between them. This CDR3 spans 13 amino acids. Germline values: CDR1 SEHNR, CDR2 FQNEAQ (reference sequence). This CDR3 is CASSLPAGTEQFF. CDR3 nucleotides: TGTGCCAGCAGCTTACCGGCAGGGACTGAGCAGTTCTTC.

This chain connects TRBV6-5 to TRBJ2-7, with D perhaps TRBD2 (6 bases). Germline V lookup: CDR1 MNHEY, CDR2 SVGAGI. This CDR3 is 13 amino acids long. V was pared by 8 bases and J by 3 bases, with 14 bases between. The CDR3 DNA follows: TGTGCCAGCGGAGCATCGGGACTCTACGAGCAGTACTTC. It codes for CASGASGLYEQYF.

This clone was seen a single time. This chain connects TRBV19 to TRBJ1-1, with D perhaps matching TRBD1 (5 bases). In germline, CDR1 is LNHDA, CDR2 SQIVND (reference sequence). The CDR3 runs to 14 residues. Trimming took off 3 bases at V and 3 bases at J, with 11 bases between the two ends. The CDR3 here is CASSIRGIDTEAFF. The CDR3 DNA follows: TGTGCCAGTAGTATTCGGGGGATCGACACTGAAGCTTTCTTT.

A few counts support this clone. This rearrangement joins TRBV15 to TRBJ1-5; D is possibly TRBD1 (5 bases). CDR1 and CDR2 (germline): LNHNV, YYDKDF (reference sequence). Between the trimmed V and J ends, which lost 0 bases and 6 bases, there was a span of 9 bases. This CDR3 region has 14 residues. As DNA, the CDR3 is TGTGCCACCAGCAGAGATCTGGGGCGTCAGCCCCAGCATTTT. Protein: CATSRDLGRQPQHF.

This clone appeared a few times. The chain couples TRBV2 to TRBJ2-7; D unresolved. Trimming took off 8 bases at V and 3 bases at J, with 17 bases between the two ends. This CDR3 comprises 14 residues. Germline CDR1 and CDR2: SNHLY and FYNNEI. Here the CDR3 reads CASRFEVESYEQYF. In DNA form, the CDR3 reads TGTGCCAGCCGCTTTGAGGTTGAGAGCTACGAGCAGTACTTC. Looking up the rest from reference TRBV2 and TRBJ2-7 gives the full variable domain: EPEVTQTPSHQVTQMGQEVILRCVPISNHLYFYWYRQILGQKVEFLVSFYNNEISEKSEIFDDQFSVERPDGSNFTLKIRSTKLEDSAMYFCASRFEVESYEQYFGPGTRLTVT.

This chain connects TRBV9 to TRBJ1-3; no firm D call. Trimming shortened V by 0 bases and J by 0 bases, and 7 bases separated the two germline ends. The CDR3 consists of 15 residues. Germline CDR1 SGDLS, CDR2 YYNGEE. CDR3 bases: TGTGCCAGCAGCGTAGGGGGATACTCTGGAAACACCATATATTTT. This translates into CASSVGGYSGNTIYF.

The V gene is TRBV19, the J gene TRBJ1-5, with D possibly TRBD1 on 5 matching bases. This CDR3 is 13 amino acids long. Germline CDR1 reads LNHDA; CDR2 reads SQIVND (reference sequence). Trimming pared 9 bases from V and 1 base from J, leaving 10 bases between. CDR3 amino acids: CASAGDSNQPQHF. DNA for the CDR3: TGTGCCAGCGCGGGGGACAGCAATCAGCCCCAGCATTTT.

This chain joins TRBV2 and TRBJ2-5; D might be TRBD2 (5 bases). V lost 4 bases and J lost 5, with 11 bases in between. CDR1 is SNHLY, CDR2 FYNNEI, per germline. The CDR3 contains 13 residues. CDR3 region: CASSGVAGETQYF. CDR3 bases: TGTGCCAGCAGTGGGGTGGCGGGTGAGACCCAGTACTTC.

This chain links TRBV7-8 with TRBJ2-6; D uncertain. The V and J ends lost 3 bases and 0 bases respectively, with 12 bases between them. The germline CDR1 and CDR2 sequences are SGHVS and FQNEAQ. This CDR3 is 17 amino acids long. Here the CDR3 reads CASSFPRRYSGANVLTF. CDR3 DNA sequence: TGTGCCAGCAGCTTCCCCCGCCGGTACTCTGGGGCCAACGTCCTGACTTTC. The variable domain in full, completed from reference TRBV7-8 and TRBJ2-6, reads GAGVSQSPRYKVAKRGQDVALRCDPISGHVSLFWYQQALGQGPEFLTYFQNEAQLDKSGLPSDRFFAERPEGSVSTLKIQRTQQEDSAVYLCASSFPRRYSGANVLTFGAGSRLTVL.